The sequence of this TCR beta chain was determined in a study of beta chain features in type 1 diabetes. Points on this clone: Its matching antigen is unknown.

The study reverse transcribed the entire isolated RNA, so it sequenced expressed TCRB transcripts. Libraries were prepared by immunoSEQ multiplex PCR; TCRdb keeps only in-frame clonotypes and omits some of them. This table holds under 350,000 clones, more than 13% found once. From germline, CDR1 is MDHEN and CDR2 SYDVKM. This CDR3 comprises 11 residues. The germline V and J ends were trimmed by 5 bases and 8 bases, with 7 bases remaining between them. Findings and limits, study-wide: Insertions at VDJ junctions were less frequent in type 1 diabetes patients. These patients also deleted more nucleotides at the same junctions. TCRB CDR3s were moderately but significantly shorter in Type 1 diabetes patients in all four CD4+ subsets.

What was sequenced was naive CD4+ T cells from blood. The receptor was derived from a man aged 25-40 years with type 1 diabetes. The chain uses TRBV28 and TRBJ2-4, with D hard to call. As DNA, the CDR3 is TGTGCCAGCAGTATAGCCGACATTCAGTACTTC. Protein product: CASSIADIQYF. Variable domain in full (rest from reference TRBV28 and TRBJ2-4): DVKVTQSSRYLVKRTGEKVFLECVQDMDHENMFWYRQDPGLGLRLIYFSYDVKMKEKGDIPEGYSVSREKKERFSLILESASTNQTSMYLCASSIADIQYFGAGTRLSVL.